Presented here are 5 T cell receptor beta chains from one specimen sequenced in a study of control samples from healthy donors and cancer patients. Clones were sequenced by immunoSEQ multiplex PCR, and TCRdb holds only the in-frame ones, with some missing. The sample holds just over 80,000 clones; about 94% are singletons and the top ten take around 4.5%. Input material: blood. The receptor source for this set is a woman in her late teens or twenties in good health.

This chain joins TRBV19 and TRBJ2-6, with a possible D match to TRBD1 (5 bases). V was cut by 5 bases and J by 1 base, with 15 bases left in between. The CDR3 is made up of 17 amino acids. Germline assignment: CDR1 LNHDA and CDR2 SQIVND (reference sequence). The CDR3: CASSVIYRSSGANVLTF. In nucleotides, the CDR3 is TGTGCCAGTAGTGTAATATACAGGAGTTCTGGGGCCAACGTCCTGACTTTC.

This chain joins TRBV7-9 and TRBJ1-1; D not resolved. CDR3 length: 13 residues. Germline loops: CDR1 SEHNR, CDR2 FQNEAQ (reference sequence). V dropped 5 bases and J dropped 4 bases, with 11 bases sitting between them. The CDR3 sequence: CASSRESLTEAFF. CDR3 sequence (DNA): TGTGCCAGCAGCAGAGAGAGTCTCACTGAAGCTTTCTTT.

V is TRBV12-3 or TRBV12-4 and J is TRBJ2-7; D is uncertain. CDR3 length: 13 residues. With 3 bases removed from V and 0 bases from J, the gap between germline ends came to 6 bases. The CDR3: CASSLASSYEQYF. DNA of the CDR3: TGTGCCAGCAGTTTGGCCAGCTCCTACGAGCAGTACTTC.

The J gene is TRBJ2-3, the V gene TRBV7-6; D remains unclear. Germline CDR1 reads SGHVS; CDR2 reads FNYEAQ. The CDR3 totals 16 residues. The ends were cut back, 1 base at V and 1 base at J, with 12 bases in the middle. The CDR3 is CASSLGVSHRTDTQYF. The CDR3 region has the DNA TGTGCCAGCAGCTTAGGTGTCAGCCACCGCACAGATACGCAGTATTTT.

CDR3 sequence reads: CASERQGDYGYTF. CDR3 coding DNA: TGTGCCAGTGAGCGACAGGGCGACTATGGCTACACCTTC. V and J are TRBV19 and TRBJ1-2; TRBD1 aligns across 7 bases. Germline V gene data show CDR1 as LNHDA and CDR2 as SQIVND (reference sequence). V dropped 8 bases and J dropped 3; count of bases not matched to a gene: 6. The CDR3 spans 13 residues.